This TCR beta chain emerged from a study of T cell clones after liver transplantation (dated by TCRdb to between 2019 and 2020). Background for the entire study: The samples were obtained from ITN030ST, a randomized trial that attempted immunosuppression withdrawal within 2 years after liver transplantation. Donor-reactive T cell clones were identified by TCRbeta sequencing following a pre-transplant mixed lymphocyte reaction and were subsequently tracked in post-transplant blood. Third party-reactive TCRbeta sequences were also identified from pre-transplant MLRs to serve as an antigen-independent comparator for donor-reactive sequences. Three of the eight recipients were HCV-positive; the others were transplanted for non-autoimmune, non-viral indications. Subjects received no induction therapy and standard immunosuppression until randomization at 12-24 months post-transplant. To count as tolerant, a recipient had to stay completely off immunosuppression for at least one year without liver enzymes climbing beyond twice the upper limit of normal. Blood samples were collected pre-transplant, pre-randomization before withdrawal, and post-randomization after either full withdrawal or failed withdrawal. The studied cohort comprised 8 liver transplant recipients, 3 classified as tolerant and 5 as non-tolerant. Study-level results and caveats: Because allograft tissue specimens were not available, migration of donor-reactive T cells into the graft, rather than deletion, may have occurred. Circulating donor-reactive CD4 TCRbeta sequences fell significantly post-transplant in most of the 8 subjects, irrespective of tolerance or HCV status. Low numbers of available donor cells limited the measurable donor-reactive repertoire in two subjects. Donor-reactive sequences declined more than third party-reactive ones, suggesting partial antigen-specific deletion unrelated to withdrawal success. Once repertoire turnover was taken into account, donor-reactive detection showed a significant reduction for CD4 in 7 of 8 subjects and for CD8 in 8 of 8. Because of small, heterogeneous patient numbers and non-standardized post-transplant time points, the conclusions were only preliminary.

High-throughput TCRbeta CDR3 sequencing of frozen genomic DNA was performed by immunoSEQ, with PCR amplification, mapping, bias correction and internal controls included. The published analysis was carried out like this. Productive rearrangements were kept, and unique TCRbeta sequences were defined by CDR3 nucleotide sequence plus V and J gene. A sequence counted as donor-reactive only if the sequence showed at least 5-fold expansion in CFSE-low cells compared with unstimulated pre-transplant cells and had a frequency of at least 0.01%. Minimum frequency thresholds were set for each subject on the basis of the unstimulated sample with the lowest template count, so that a detection power of at least 90% was ensured. Repertoire turnover was measured by Jensen-Shannon divergence between the top 1000 TCRbeta sequences post- and pre-transplant. Two-sided Fisher's exact tests were used to test for changes in the detection of donor-reactive sequences. TCRdb's version of the immuneACCESS table is confined to in-frame rearrangements and falls short of the full clone set. An unresolved V gene accounts for under half of the shortfall where checked; the remainder is of unknown origin. The V and J calls and the clone size are those of that table, but D and trimming were determined from the DNA. This sample lists about 47,000 clones; 85% to 90% were detected once. Clones ranked in the top ten supply around 15% of the sample.

Looking up the germline V gene (reference sequence) yields CDR1 SGHNT and CDR2 YYREEE. From the cysteine through the phenylalanine, the CDR3 covers 16 amino acids. Solely the CDR3 DNA is kept, with 48 bases framed from the first base. Germline trimming: 5 bases from V, 7 bases from J; junction bases outside gene matches: 12. Thawed unstimulated PBMCs were stained for CD3, CD4 and CD8 and FACS-sorted into CD3+CD4+ and CD3+CD8+ populations. All 8 studied subjects were randomized to immunosuppression withdrawal. Genomic DNA was isolated with the Qiagen DNeasy Blood and Tissue Kit. In the case of this clone: The target of this receptor is not known. Qualities for individual bases were not recorded, and no much larger clone is one base off.

The sample was CD8+ T cells from blood, taken 12 months after liver transplant. This TCR came from a human patient who received a liver transplant. After a transplant, some T cells may be of graft donor origin. This chain is built from TRBV5-4 and TRBJ2-1; 10 bases in the junction line up with TRBD1. For the CDR3, the sequence is CASSTTGTGVLNEQFF. The nucleotide sequence reads as follows: TGTGCCAGCAGTACTACCGGGACAGGGGTTTTGAATGAGCAGTTCTTC.